This TCR beta chain was sequenced for a study of cytomegalovirus exposure and HLA in healthy donors (TCRdb year 2017). About the full investigation: According to a later analysis, the 120 or so validation repertoires were produced on the same platform as the 666 repertoires of the first cohort. The study was designed to test whether signatures of past pathogen exposure could be identified by cataloging public T cell receptors. Along with the roughly 710-subject first cohort, a separate validation cohort of over 90 different subjects was used. To predict cytomegalovirus infection status, the study brought together high-throughput TCR immunosequencing, statistical association of individual TCRs with disease status, and machine learning. The study at large found these results: Most TCR sequences were seen in very few donors, while some public TCRs were found in many individuals. The authors suggested that the approach could potentially be generalized to other disease states and immunological phenotypes. The classifier was reported to diagnose cytomegalovirus status with high specificity and sensitivity in both the original and validation cohorts. The validation cohort had no HLA typing available for a later analysis, so co-occurrence within that cohort was assessed over all 120 or so repertoires. Subsequent analysis determined that TCRs grouped into clusters in the first cohort also showed a tendency toward co-occurrence across the 120 validation repertoires, and 90% to 95% of cluster scores exceeded 0. The study gave a list of some 150 TCR beta chains associated with cytomegalovirus. A few of the identified cytomegalovirus-associated TCR beta chains were confirmed in vitro to be specific for cytomegalovirus antigens.

Receptor amplification or capture employed the immunoSEQ multiplex PCR assay. Turning to the authors' computational methods: A statistical classification framework was developed to diagnose cytomegalovirus status using the catalog of TCR beta chain sequences. TCRdb took this table from immuneACCESS and kept in-frame rearrangements with V and J called. Such tables lack part of the clones; where checked against another copy, unresolved V genes explain under half of the gap, and the rest is unexplained. The V and J calls and clone size were taken over from that table, and D and trimming were inferred from the DNA. The sample table records over 200,000 clones; 70% to 90% of these occur just once. Of the sample, 2.9% is held by the ten largest clones. This clone has more than one count but fewer than ten. It lacks a known antigen. There are no base qualities to consult, and no much larger clone falls within one base.

In the germline V gene, CDR1 corresponds to SGDLS and CDR2 to YYNGEE. The V and J ends are trimmed by 0 bases and 0 bases, leaving 13 bases between them. From cysteine to phenylalanine, the CDR3 is 17 amino acids long. The read is trimmed to its CDR3 DNA, 51 bases read in frame from base 1. The donors belonged to the validation cohort of approximately 130 subjects, which was separate from the roughly 700-subject first cohort. This receptor chain uses TRBV9 and TRBJ2-4; a confident D gene designation cannot be given. The clonotype originates from a woman between 18 and 29 years old in good health and CMV-seronegative. The sample taken for sequencing was PBMCs. CDR3 loop: CASSVGPVALAKNIQYF. The DNA is TGTGCCAGCAGCGTAGGTCCCGTGGCTCTAGCCAAAAACATTCAGTACTTC.